This T cell receptor beta chain is drawn from a study of T cell responses to AZD1222 COVID-19 vaccine. Overall study context: Investigators merged groups given second doses at roughly 4 or roughly 12 weeks.

Overall study results and limits: Clonal diversity was possibly underestimated, and white British individuals and females predominated among donors. Distributed over spike, vaccine-associated CD4 TCRs predominated at 160-218 and 743-854. There were repertoire samples only from the period after the peak T cell response.

CDR1 and CDR2 from the germline V gene are MNHNS and SASEGT. The V gene end was trimmed by 2 bases and the J gene end by 4 bases; junction bases not matched to a gene: 3. The CDR3 has 15 residues. Measured with immunoSEQ multiplex PCR; TCRdb has only the in-frame clones, and not every one. There are some 190,000 clones in the sample; about 86% occur only once, and around 7.9% lies in the top ten. A note on this clone: Its cognate antigen is unknown.

The material sequenced was peripheral blood, taken on day 0 of AZD1222 vaccination. The chain links TRBV6-1 to TRBJ2-3, with TRBD2 matching 10 bases. The receptor's source is an adult in good health. CDR3 nucleotide sequence: TGTGCCAGCAGTGAATCTAGCGGGGGCGCAGATACGCAGTATTTT. Its translation: CASSESSGGADTQYF.